Listed here are 10 T cell receptor beta chains from one sample, sequenced in a study of CD8 T cells in ankylosing spondylitis. From the 5' RACE reads, TCRdb called clonotypes with MiXCR, one entry per CDR3 protein. This sample has 200,000 to 300,000 distinct CDR3 sequences, with roughly a tenth found just once. The sequencing sample was made of blood, either unsorted or a sorted T cell fraction (not recorded which). These receptor sequences come from a male donor with ankylosing spondylitis or in good health (not recorded which).

This clonotype appeared many times. The chain uses TRBV3-1 and TRBJ2-1; D unresolved. CDR3 size: 15 residues. Trimming removed 4 bases from V and 5 bases from J, with 15 bases in between. In germline, CDR1 is LGHDT, CDR2 YNNKEL (reference sequence). The CDR3 nucleotides read TGTGCCAGCAGCCGGGCCCCCAGCTCAAACAATGAGCAGTTCTTC. It codes for CASSRAPSSNNEQFF.

This clonotype was seen more than once but under ten times. The chain links TRBV2 to TRBJ2-3; 8 bases match TRBD2. CDR1 and CDR2 (germline): SNHLY, FYNNEI. Unmatched junction bases numbered 13, after V lost 4 bases and J lost 1 base. CDR3 length: 18 residues. CDR3 in DNA: TGTGCCAGCAGTGGGGCGCCGGGAGGGCCGGGGGGCACAGATACGCAGTATTTT. It codes for CASSGAPGGPGGTDTQYF.

This clonotype was found a few times. The V call is TRBV7-9, the J call TRBJ1-3; D not certain. The germline V gene has CDR1 SEHNR and CDR2 FQNEAQ (reference sequence). CDR3 length: 12 residues. V shed 8 bases and J shed 4 bases, with 9 bases lying between them. The CDR3 spells CASALPGNTIYF. The CDR3 DNA reads as TGTGCCAGCGCCCTACCCGGAAACACCATATATTTT.

Ten or more counts support this clonotype. The gene calls are TRBV29-1 and TRBJ2-3; D not certain. The CDR3 consists of 14 residues. Germline V lookup: CDR1 SQVTM, CDR2 ANQGSEA. The germline V and J ends were trimmed by 7 bases and 9 bases, with 23 bases remaining between them. The DNA of the CDR3 is TGCAGCGACCGCTCCGGGCCGACACGCGACACGCAGTATTTT. Translating it yields CSDRSGPTRDTQYF.

V usage is TRBV11-2 and J usage is TRBJ1-1; the D gene is possibly TRBD1 (5 bases). V was shortened by 1 base and J by 3 bases, with 15 bases between the two germline ends. Germline V gives CDR1 SGHAT, CDR2 FQNNGV. The CDR3 runs to 16 residues. In DNA form, the CDR3 reads TGTGCCAGCAGCTTAGGTCTGGGCAGGGTATACACTGAAGCTTTCTTT. It translates to CASSLGLGRVYTEAFF.

This clonotype has a count of ten or more. The chain links TRBV19 to TRBJ2-1; 7 nucleotides match TRBD1. This CDR3 comprises 14 residues. V trimming: 8 bases; J trimming: 7 bases; junction bases outside the gene matches: 11. From germline, CDR1 is LNHDA and CDR2 SQIVND (reference sequence). The CDR3 nucleotides are TGTGCCAGTGCCCCTCGGACAGGTCGGAATGAGCAGTTCTTC. Protein product: CASAPRTGRNEQFF.

The table lists this clonotype with many counts. This chain links TRBV20-1 with TRBJ1-2, with D unclear. Germline V CDR1 and CDR2: DFQATT, SNEGSKA (reference sequence). The CDR3 consists of 10 residues. With 1 base removed from V and 4 bases from J, the gap between germline ends came to 1 base. CDR3 protein: CSARAYGYTF. The CDR3 bases are TGCAGTGCTAGAGCCTATGGCTACACCTTC.

Ten or more counts support this clonotype. The chain is built from TRBV3-1 and TRBJ2-3; 12 nucleotides match TRBD2. This CDR3 spans 20 amino acids. Trimming removed 3 bases from V and 0 bases from J; junction bases left unmatched: 13. The germline V gene has CDR1 LGHDT and CDR2 YNNKEL (reference sequence). CDR3 DNA sequence: TGTGCCAGCAGCCAGCAGATCCGGACTAGCGGGATCCTTAGCACAGATACGCAGTATTTT. Protein product: CASSQQIRTSGILSTDTQYF.

On this clonotype: This may be a read error, as it is one base from a much larger clone. The V and J genes are TRBV4-1 and TRBJ2-3, with 11 bases identical to TRBD2. V was clipped by 0 bases and J by 5 bases; unmatched bases: 13. The germline V gene encodes CDR1 MGHRA and CDR2 YSYEKL. The CDR3 has 19 residues. The CDR3 region has the DNA TGCGCCAGCAGCCAAGATCTCCCTAGCGGGAGGCAAAGAAGAGATACGCAGTATTTT. This encodes CASSQDLPSGRQRRDTQYF.

The sample holds a few counts of this clonotype. This chain connects TRBV11-2 to TRBJ2-1; weak D call: TRBD1 (5 bases). V was shortened by 0 bases and J by 8 bases, with 14 bases between the two germline ends. The CDR3 has 15 residues. Germline assignment: CDR1 SGHAT and CDR2 FQNNGV. CDR3 coding DNA: TGTGCCAGCAGCTTAGATCTTACAGGACGCCATGAGCAGTTCTTC. This codes for CASSLDLTGRHEQFF. Filled out from reference TRBV11-2 and TRBJ2-1, the complete variable domain reads EAGVAQSPRYKIIEKRQSVAFWCNPISGHATLYWYQQILGQGPKLLIQFQNNGVVDDSQLPKDRFSAERLKGVDSTLKIQPAKLEDSAVYLCASSLDLTGRHEQFFGPGTRLTVL.